The T cell receptor (beta chain) under discussion was sequenced for a study of T cells after yellow fever vaccination. MiXCR was run by TCRdb on the 5' RACE reads, yielding one entry per CDR3 protein. This table has approximately 250,000 distinct CDR3 sequences, over 6.5% appearing once. This clonotype was seen ten or more times. With 1 base clipped from V and 5 bases from J, the junction kept 10 bases outside the gene matches. The CDR3 loop spans 16 amino acids. The germline V gene has CDR1 SGHDN and CDR2 FVKESK. The sequencing here drew on CD4+ T cells sorted from PBMCs, taken on the day of the yellow fever booster vaccination. This sequence was found in a man aged 25 to 40 who received the YFV17D yellow fever vaccine. V gene TRBV14 combines with J gene TRBJ2-5; the match to TRBD1 covers 7 bases. The CDR3 nucleotides read TGTGCCAGCAGCCAAGGGCACCCGACAGGGCTGGAGACCCAGTACTTC. Amino acids: CASSQGHPTGLETQYF.